These 6 T cell receptor beta chains came from one sample sequenced in a study of T cell repertoires in cytomegalovirus infection. These TCRs' antigens remain unknown. TCRdb redid the calling of the reads with MiXCR, one entry per CDR3 protein. The sample consists of 700,000 to 950,000 distinct CDR3 sequences, around a third of them appearing once. Sequences were derived from cultured CD8+ T cells from PBMCs, sampled from culture after CMV antigen stimulation. These receptors came from a human donor in good health (CMV status not recorded). Some clones in this sample may be carry-over from other donors' samples.

The chain combines TRBV7-9 with TRBJ1-5, with D uncertain. Germline V gives CDR1 SEHNR, CDR2 FQNEAQ (reference sequence). V was shortened by 3 bases and J by 5 bases, with 5 bases between the two germline ends. This CDR3 has 12 amino acids. CDR3 loop: CASSFHDQPQHF. In DNA form, the CDR3 reads TGTGCCAGCAGCTTTCACGATCAGCCCCAGCATTTT.

The CDR3 spells CASSQVKGPLYNEQFF. CDR3 DNA sequence: TGCGCCAGCAGCCAAGTAAAGGGGCCCCTCTACAATGAGCAGTTCTTC. The chain links TRBV4-1 to TRBJ2-1, with D perhaps TRBD1 (5 bases). Trimming cost V 1 base and J 3 bases, with 13 bases left between them. This CDR3 region has 16 residues. Germline V CDR1 and CDR2: MGHRA, YSYEKL.

Ten or more counts support this clonotype. This chain uses TRBV6-1 with TRBJ2-3, with 10 bases matching TRBD1. Trimming took 6 bases from V and 4 from J; bases not matched to a gene: 10. The CDR3 extends over 16 amino acids. CDR1 and CDR2 (germline): MNHNS, SASEGT. The CDR3, as DNA: TGTGCCAGCAGCCCAGACAGGGGGCTTTTTCCAGATACGCAGTATTTT. Residues: CASSPDRGLFPDTQYF.

The chain has TRBV7-3 and TRBJ2-5; 9 bases match TRBD2. CDR1 is SGHTA and CDR2 is FQGTGA in the germline V gene. The CDR3 is 15 amino acids. J gave up 1 base and V 4 bases, and 4 bases lay outside the gene matches. CDR3 nucleotide sequence: TGTGCCAGCAGCTGGGATAGCGGGGGCCAAGAGACCCAGTACTTC. Its protein is CASSWDSGGQETQYF.

In this sample, this clonotype turned up many times. This chain connects TRBV11-2 to TRBJ2-1; TRBD2 matches 9 bases. V was pared by 3 bases and J by 4 bases, with 13 bases of the junction left unmatched. This CDR3 has 18 amino acids. Per the germline V gene, CDR1 is SGHAT and CDR2 is FQNNGV. CDR3 region: CASSFPMAGGTIYNEQFF. The CDR3 region has the DNA TGTGCCAGCAGCTTCCCGATGGCGGGGGGGACGATATACAATGAGCAGTTCTTC.

This clonotype was picked up a small number of times. This chain links TRBV7-8 with TRBJ2-3; 8 bases align to TRBD2. This CDR3 region has 15 residues. Looked up from germline, CDR1 is SGHVS and CDR2 is FQNEAQ. The V segment lost 7 bases and the J segment 0 bases; nucleotides outside the gene matches: 6. The CDR3 loop is CASIPSGGSTDTQYF. The CDR3, as DNA: TGTGCCAGCATCCCAAGCGGGGGAAGCACAGATACGCAGTATTTT.